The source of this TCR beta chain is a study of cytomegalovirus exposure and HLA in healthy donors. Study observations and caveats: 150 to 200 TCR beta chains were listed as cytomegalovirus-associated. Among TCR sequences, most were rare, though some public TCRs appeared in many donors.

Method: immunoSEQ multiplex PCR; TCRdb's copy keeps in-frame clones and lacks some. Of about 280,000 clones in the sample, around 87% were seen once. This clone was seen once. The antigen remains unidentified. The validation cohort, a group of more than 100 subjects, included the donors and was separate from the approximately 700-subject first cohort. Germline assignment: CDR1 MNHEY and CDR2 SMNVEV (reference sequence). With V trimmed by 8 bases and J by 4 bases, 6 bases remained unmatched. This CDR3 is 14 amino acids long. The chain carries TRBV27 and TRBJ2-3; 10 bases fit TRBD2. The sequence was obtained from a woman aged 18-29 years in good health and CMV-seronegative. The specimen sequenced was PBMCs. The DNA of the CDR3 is TGTGCCAGCGCTTTAGCGGGGGGTTCAGATACGCAGTATTTT. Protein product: CASALAGGSDTQYF.